This TCR beta chain stems from a study of blood T cell repertoires in COVID-19. Across the study: COVID-19 samples, acute and convalescent, were from the United States, Italy and Spain. PBMCs, B-cell-depleted T cells, or T cells were the source of the cDNA or gDNA that made up the material.

This clone was detected only a few times. In the authors' workflow: Reference gene primer amplification gave nucleated cell count estimates. Sequencing used immunoSEQ multiplex PCR; TCRdb keeps in-frame clones, though not all of them. Clone size and V and J calls were adopted from that table, with D and trimming inferred from the DNA. The sample has approximately 120,000 clones, under 85% seen once. The source material was peripheral blood. The receptor was isolated from a man in his 60s with acute or convalescent COVID-19.

The CDR3 DNA follows: TGTGCCATTCAGGGGCTTATCTATGGCTACACCTTC. Its translation is CAIQGLIYGYTF. V usage is TRBV28 and J usage is TRBJ1-2; TRBD1 is a possible D gene (6 bases). Trimming took off 10 bases at V and 4 bases at J, with 13 bases between the two ends. The germline V gene has CDR1 MDHEN and CDR2 SYDVKM. The length of the CDR3 is 12 residues.